This T cell receptor beta chain was recorded in a study of regulatory T cells in long-lasting Graves disease. Overall study results and limits: Because few samples were included, accuracy may have been lower.

iRepertoire HTBI primers and Arm-PCR of CDR3 regions built TCR beta libraries. Each CDR3 protein is one row after TCRdb ran MiXCR on the multiplex PCR reads. The table records roughly 380,000 distinct CDR3 sequences, 15% to 17% of them present only once. A note on this clonotype: Its antigen is unidentified.

Germline V lookup: CDR1 MNHEY, CDR2 SVGAGI. The CDR3 loop spans 19 amino acids. With V trimmed by 2 bases and J by 0 bases, 10 bases remained unmatched. Time point: newly diagnosed GD, antithyroid drugs for less than 3 months. From PBMCs, RNA was extracted and then used to make the TCR library. Specimen: peripheral blood mononuclear cells (PBMCs), collected at new diagnosis, from a patient treated with antithyroid drugs. This clonotype was obtained from a female donor with Graves disease. The V call is TRBV6-5, the J call TRBJ2-6, with 7 positions matching TRBD1. In nucleotides, the CDR3 is TGTGCCAGCAGTTACGGTGACAGGGCCATATACTCTGGGGCCAACGTCCTGACTTTC. Its protein is CASSYGDRAIYSGANVLTF.